The source of this T cell receptor (beta chain) is a study of blood T cell repertoires in COVID-19. The wider study: The cDNA or gDNA used as material had been derived from T cells, B-cell-depleted T cells, or PBMCs.

This CDR3 spans 15 amino acids. Germline-derived CDR1 and CDR2 are LGHDT and YNNKEL (reference sequence). The V end lost 3 bases, the J end lost 4 bases, and 15 bases lay between the germline ends. Using immunoSEQ multiplex PCR, the repertoire was profiled, and TCRdb retains in-frame clones only, with some absent. Here the sample spans some 220,000 clones, 83% being singletons. The chain joins TRBV3-1 (or the pseudogene TRBV3-2) to TRBJ2-5; possibly TRBD2 for D (6 bases). The TCR was taken from a woman aged 30 to 39 with COVID-19, enrolled during active disease. The sample comprised peripheral blood. The DNA of the CDR3 is TGTGCCAGCAGCCAGGGGGTCTCCGGGGGAGAGACCCAGTACTTC. This translates into CASSQGVSGGETQYF.